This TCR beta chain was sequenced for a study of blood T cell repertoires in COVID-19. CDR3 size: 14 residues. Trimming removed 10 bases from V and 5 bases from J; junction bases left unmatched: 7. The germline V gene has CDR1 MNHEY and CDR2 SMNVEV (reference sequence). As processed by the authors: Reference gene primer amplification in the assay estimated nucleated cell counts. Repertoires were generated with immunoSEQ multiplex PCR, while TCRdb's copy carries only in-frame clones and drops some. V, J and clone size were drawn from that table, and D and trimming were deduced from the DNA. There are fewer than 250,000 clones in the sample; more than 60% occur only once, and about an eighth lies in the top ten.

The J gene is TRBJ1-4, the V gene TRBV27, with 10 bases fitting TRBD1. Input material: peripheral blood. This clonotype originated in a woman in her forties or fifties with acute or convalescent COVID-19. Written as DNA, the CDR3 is TGTGCCACCCAGCCGGGACAGGGGAATGAAAAACTGTTTTTT. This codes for CATQPGQGNEKLFF.